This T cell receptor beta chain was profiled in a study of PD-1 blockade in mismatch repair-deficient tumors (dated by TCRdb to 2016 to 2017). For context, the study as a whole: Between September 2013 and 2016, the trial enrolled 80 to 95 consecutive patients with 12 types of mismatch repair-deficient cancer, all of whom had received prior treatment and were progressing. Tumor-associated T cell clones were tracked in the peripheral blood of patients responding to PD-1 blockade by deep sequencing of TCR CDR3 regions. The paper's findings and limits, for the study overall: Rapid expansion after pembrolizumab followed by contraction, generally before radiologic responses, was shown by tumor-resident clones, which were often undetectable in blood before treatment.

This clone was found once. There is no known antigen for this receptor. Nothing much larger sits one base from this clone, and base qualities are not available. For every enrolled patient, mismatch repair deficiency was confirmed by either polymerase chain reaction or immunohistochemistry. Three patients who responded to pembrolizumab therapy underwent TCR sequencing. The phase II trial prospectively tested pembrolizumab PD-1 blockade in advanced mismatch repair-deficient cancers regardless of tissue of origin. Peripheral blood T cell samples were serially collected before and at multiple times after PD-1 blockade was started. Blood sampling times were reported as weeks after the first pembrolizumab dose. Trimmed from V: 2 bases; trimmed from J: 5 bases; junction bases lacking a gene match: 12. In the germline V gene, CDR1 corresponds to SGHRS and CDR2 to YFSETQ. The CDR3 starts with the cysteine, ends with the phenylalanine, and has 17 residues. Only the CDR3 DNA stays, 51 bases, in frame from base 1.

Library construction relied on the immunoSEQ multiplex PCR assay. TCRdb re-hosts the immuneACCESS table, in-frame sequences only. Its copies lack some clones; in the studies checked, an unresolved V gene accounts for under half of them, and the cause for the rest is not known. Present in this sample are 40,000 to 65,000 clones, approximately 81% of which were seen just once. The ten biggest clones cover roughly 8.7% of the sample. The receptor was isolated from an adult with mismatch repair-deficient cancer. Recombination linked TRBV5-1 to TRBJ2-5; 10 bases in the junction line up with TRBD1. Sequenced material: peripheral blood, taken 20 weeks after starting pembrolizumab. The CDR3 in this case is CASSFGAGQGHRETQYF. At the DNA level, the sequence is TGCGCCAGCAGCTTCGGGGCGGGACAGGGGCATCGGGAGACCCAGTACTTC.